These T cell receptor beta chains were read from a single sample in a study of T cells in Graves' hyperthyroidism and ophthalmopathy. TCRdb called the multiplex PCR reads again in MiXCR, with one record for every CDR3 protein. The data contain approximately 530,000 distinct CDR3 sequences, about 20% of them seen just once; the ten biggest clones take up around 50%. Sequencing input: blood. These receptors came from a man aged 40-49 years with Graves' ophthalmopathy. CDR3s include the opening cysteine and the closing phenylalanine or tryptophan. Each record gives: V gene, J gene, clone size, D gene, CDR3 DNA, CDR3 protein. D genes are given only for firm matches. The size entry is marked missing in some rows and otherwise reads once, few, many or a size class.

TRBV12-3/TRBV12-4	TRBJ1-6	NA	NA	TGTGCCAGCAGAAGACAGGCCTTGGGGGGATCACCCCTCCACTTT	CASRRQALGGSPLHF
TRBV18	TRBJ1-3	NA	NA	TGTGCCAGCTCACCCACTTCTAAACTGAGCTCTGGAAACACCATATATTTT	CASSPTSKLSSGNTIYF
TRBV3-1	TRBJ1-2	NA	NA	TGTGCCAGCAGCCAAGACAAAGGCATCTATGGCTACACCTTC	CASSQDKGIYGYTF
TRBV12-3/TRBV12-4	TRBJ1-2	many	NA	TGTGCCAGCAGCTTCTCTGTGGGGCCTGGCTACACCTTC	CASSFSVGPGYTF
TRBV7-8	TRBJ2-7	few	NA	TGTGCCAGCAGCCTCCTGTTTTCAGCAAACGAGCAGTACTTC	CASSLLFSANEQYF
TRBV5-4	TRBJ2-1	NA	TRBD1	TGTGCCAGCAGCGCGGGACAGGGGAACTACAATGAGCAGTTCTTC	CASSAGQGNYNEQFF
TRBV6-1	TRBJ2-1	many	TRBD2	TGTGCCAGCAGTCCCGGGACTAGTAATGAGCAGTTCTTC	CASSPGTSNEQFF
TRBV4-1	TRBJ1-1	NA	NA	TGCGCCAGCAGCCAAGACTCCACCGGGCCGAACACTGAAGCTTTCTTT	CASSQDSTGPNTEAFF
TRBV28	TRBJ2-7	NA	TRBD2	TGTGCCAGCAACCCAGCGGGGTACTACGAGCAGTACTTC	CASNPAGYYEQYF
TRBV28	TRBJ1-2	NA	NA	TGTGCCAGCAGAGTTACAGGGCAACGGGATGGCTACACCTTC	CASRVTGQRDGYTF
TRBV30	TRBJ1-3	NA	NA	TGTGCCTGGAGTGTACTGGACACCTTGATCTCTGGAAACACCATATATTTT	CAWSVLDTLISGNTIYF
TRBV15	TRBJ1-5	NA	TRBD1	TGTGCCACCAGGCCCACAGGGGGCGTGGATCAGCCCCAGCATTTT	CATRPTGGVDQPQHF
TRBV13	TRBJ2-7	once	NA	TGTGCCAGCAGCTTAGTGGGCTGCGAGCAGTACTTC	CASSLVGCEQYF
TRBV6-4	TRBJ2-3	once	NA	TGTGCCAGCAGTCGGGACCCCTATGGGGATACGCAGTATTTT	CASSRDPYGDTQYF
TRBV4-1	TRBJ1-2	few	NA	TGCGCCAGCAGCCACCGAGCCTATGGCTACACCTTC	CASSHRAYGYTF
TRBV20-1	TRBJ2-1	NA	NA	TGCAGTGCTAGTGGAGGGGGCCCCCGTGGCTGGTTCTTC	CSASGGGPRGWFF
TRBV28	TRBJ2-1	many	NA	TGTGCCAGCAGCCTGAGCGGCCTCATAGCCTACAATGAGCAGTTCTTC	CASSLSGLIAYNEQFF
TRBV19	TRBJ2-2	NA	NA	TGTGCCAGTATTGACAGGCATGAGGCCGGGGAGCTGTTTTTT	CASIDRHEAGELFF
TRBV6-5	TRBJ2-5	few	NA	TGTGCCAGCAGTTACTCGAAGGCTAAAGGAGAGACCCAGTACTTC	CASSYSKAKGETQYF
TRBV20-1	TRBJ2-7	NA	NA	TGCAGTGTCCCGGACTTCCGATCCTACGAGCAGTACTTC	CSVPDFRSYEQYF
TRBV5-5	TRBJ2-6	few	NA	TGTGCCAGCAGCTTGCAGGGCGGTTACTCTGGGGCCAACGTCCTGACTTTC	CASSLQGGYSGANVLTF
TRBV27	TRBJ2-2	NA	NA	TGTGCCAGCAGCCCCGTACACAGGGCCCCCGGGGAGCTGTTTTTT	CASSPVHRAPGELFF
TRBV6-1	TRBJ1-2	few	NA	TGTGCCACTAAGAGAACCGCTGGCCCTTCTAACTATGGCTACACCTTC	CATKRTAGPSNYGYTF
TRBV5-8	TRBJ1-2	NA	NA	TGTGCCAGCAGCTTGGCGTCGGTAGGGTCCTATGGCTACACCTTC	CASSLASVGSYGYTF